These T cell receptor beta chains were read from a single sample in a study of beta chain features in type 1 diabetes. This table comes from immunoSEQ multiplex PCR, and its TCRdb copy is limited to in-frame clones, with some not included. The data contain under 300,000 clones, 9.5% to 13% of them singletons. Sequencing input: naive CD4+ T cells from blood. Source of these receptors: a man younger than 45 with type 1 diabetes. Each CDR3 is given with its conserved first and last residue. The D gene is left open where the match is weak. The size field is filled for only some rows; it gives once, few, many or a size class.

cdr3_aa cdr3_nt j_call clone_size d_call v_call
CASGRDNYGYTF TGTGCCAGCGGGAGAGACAACTATGGCTACACCTTC TRBJ1-2 . . TRBV9
CASSRSRDTQYF TGTGCCAGCAGCCGATCCAGAGATACGCAGTATTTT TRBJ2-3 few . TRBV7-2
CASSTRTGVYGYTF TGTGCCAGCAGTACCCGGACAGGGGTCTATGGCTACACCTTC TRBJ1-2 . TRBD1 TRBV27
CSATLGPAMNIQYF TGCAGCGCCACCTTGGGGCCAGCGATGAACATTCAGTACTTC TRBJ2-4 . . TRBV29-1
CASRSGDTEAFF TGTGCCAGTAGGTCCGGTGACACTGAAGCTTTCTTT TRBJ1-1 . . TRBV19
CASKREGQDLSYEQYF TGCGCCAGCAAAAGGGAGGGTCAGGACCTGTCCTACGAGCAGTACTTC TRBJ2-7 few TRBD2 TRBV23-1
CASSPPRGGTEAFF TGTGCCAGCTCACCACCTCGCGGTGGAACTGAAGCTTTCTTT TRBJ1-1 . . TRBV18
CASSVEADYGYTF TGTGCCAGCAGTGTGGAGGCCGACTATGGCTACACCTTC TRBJ1-2 . . TRBV25-1
CASSPGTGTKTQYF TGTGCCAGCAGCCCGGGGACAGGGACAAAGACCCAGTACTTC TRBJ2-5 few TRBD1 TRBV5-6
CSVGDRAGQYF TGCAGCGTGGGAGACAGGGCCGGGCAGTACTTC TRBJ2-7 . TRBD1 TRBV29-1
CASSGSGVFSYEQYF TGTGCCAGCAGCGGTAGCGGGGTTTTCTCCTACGAGCAGTACTTC TRBJ2-7 . TRBD2 TRBV11-2
CASTLSGGGTEAFF TGTGCCAGCACCCTATCAGGGGGCGGCACTGAAGCTTTCTTT TRBJ1-1 . TRBD1 TRBV5-6
CSARSGTEAFF TGCAGCGCTCGGTCAGGGACTGAAGCTTTCTTT TRBJ1-1 . . TRBV29-1
CASSTRGGQETQYF TGTGCCAGCAGCACGAGGGGGGGTCAAGAGACCCAGTACTTC TRBJ2-5 few . TRBV9
CASRRGGISNQPQHF TGTGCCAGCAGGCGGGGCGGGATTAGCAATCAGCCCCAGCATTTT TRBJ1-5 few . TRBV7-2
CASSEQGIYGYTF TGTGCCAGCAGCGAACAGGGAATCTATGGCTACACCTTC TRBJ1-2 few . TRBV6-5
CASSSLAGANVLTF TGTGCCAGCAGCTCGCTAGCTGGGGCCAACGTCCTGACTTTC TRBJ2-6 . . TRBV5-6
CSVSDRANTEAFF TGCAGCGTTTCGGACAGGGCGAACACTGAAGCTTTCTTT TRBJ1-1 . TRBD1 TRBV29-1
CASYRTGAPYEQYF TGTGCCAGCTACCGGACAGGGGCCCCCTACGAGCAGTACTTC TRBJ2-7 few TRBD1 TRBV2
CASSLSRSGFTDTQYF TGCGCCAGTTCCCTCTCGCGTAGCGGGTTCACAGATACGCAGTATTTT TRBJ2-3 few TRBD2 TRBV4-3
CASSQDPSSGQFF TGTGCCAGCAGCCAAGACCCTAGTTCGGGGCAGTTCTTC TRBJ2-1 . . TRBV4-2
CSVDREEVRMSSYEQYF TGCAGCGTTGATAGGGAGGAGGTCCGGATGAGCTCCTACGAGCAGTACTTC TRBJ2-7 few . TRBV29-1